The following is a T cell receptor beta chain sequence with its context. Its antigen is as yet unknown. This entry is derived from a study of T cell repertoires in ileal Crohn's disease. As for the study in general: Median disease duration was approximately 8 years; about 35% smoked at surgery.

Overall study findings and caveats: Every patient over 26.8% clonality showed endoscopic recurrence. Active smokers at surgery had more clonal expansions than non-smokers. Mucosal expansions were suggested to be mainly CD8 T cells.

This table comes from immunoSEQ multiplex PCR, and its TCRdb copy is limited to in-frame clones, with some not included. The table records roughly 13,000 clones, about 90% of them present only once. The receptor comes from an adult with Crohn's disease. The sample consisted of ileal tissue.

Here the CDR3 reads CSVPTGTGGSGANVLTF. The CDR3, as DNA: TGCAGCGTTCCCACCGGGACAGGAGGCTCTGGGGCCAACGTCCTGACTTTC. The rearrangement joins TRBV29-1 to TRBJ2-6; 8 nucleotides agree with TRBD1. V lost 5 bases to trimming and J lost 0 bases; unmatched junction nucleotides: 9. This CDR3 region has 17 residues. From germline, CDR1 is SQVTM and CDR2 ANQGSEA.